What follows are 26 T cell receptor beta chains derived from one specimen sequenced in a study of blood T cells in healthy people across ages. It was with a sample-barcoded 5' primer and a J-beta primer mix that a second PCR of roughly 7 to 12 cycles was run. TCRdb re-analysed the 5' RACE reads in MiXCR, keeping a single row per CDR3 protein. The table shows approximately 730,000 distinct CDR3 sequences, with approximately 43% occurring only once. Sequencing input: blood. The receptor set was obtained from a woman in her sixties in good health.

The chain links TRBV7-2 to TRBJ2-5; D gene unclear. The length of the CDR3 is 14 residues. Germline loops: CDR1 SGHTA, CDR2 FQGNSA. Trimming took 0 bases from V and 11 from J, leaving 16 bases between them. The CDR3 DNA follows: TGTGCCAGCAGCTTAGCGCGCCGGCACAATGAGCAGTACTTC. Encoded protein: CASSLARRHNEQYF.

This rearrangement joins TRBV21-1 to TRBJ1-6. TRBV21-1 is given as a pseudogene. This CDR3 has 12 amino acids. Here the CDR3 DNA reads TGTGCCAGCAGCATAAACGGAACACCCCTCCACTTT. Translated: CASSINGTPLHF.

Turning to this clonotype: A read error may be the cause here, since a much bigger clone is one base away. The chain is built from TRBV29-1 and TRBJ1-2, with D maybe TRBD1 (6 bases). Trimming took 1 base from V and 3 from J, leaving 15 bases between them. Looked up from germline, CDR1 is SQVTM and CDR2 is ANQGSEA. This CDR3 region has 15 residues. The CDR3 protein is CSVEVVPGADYGYTF. The CDR3 DNA reads TGCAGCGTTGAAGTTGTGCCAGGGGCTGACTATGGCTACACCTTC.

V and J are TRBV20-1 and TRBJ1-5; TRBD1 matches at 8 bases. The CDR3 has 13 amino acids. Germline V gives CDR1 DFQATT, CDR2 SNEGSKA (reference sequence). In DNA form, the CDR3 reads TGCAGCGCCATGGCAGGGGGCAGTCAGCCCCAGCATTTT. Translating gives CSAMAGGSQPQHF.

Many counts were recorded for this clonotype. V and J are TRBV10-3 and TRBJ2-3; 11 positions agree with TRBD1. Germline V gene lookup returns CDR1 ENHRY and CDR2 SYGVKD. V lost 5 bases to trimming and J lost 6 bases; unmatched junction nucleotides: 4. The CDR3 covers 14 residues. CDR3: CAISSGTGGDTQYF. The DNA for the CDR3 is TGTGCCATCAGTTCCGGGACAGGGGGGGATACGCAGTATTTT.

V gene TRBV12-3 or TRBV12-4 combines with J gene TRBJ1-3; 7 bases match TRBD1. Germline trimming cut 10 bases from V and 4 bases from J; bases unmatched to any gene: 10. This CDR3 comprises 14 residues. The CDR3 protein is CAIRRGTEGNTIYF. The DNA for the CDR3 is TGTGCCATCAGGCGTGGGACAGAGGGAAACACCATATATTTT.

The chain has TRBV7-3 and TRBJ1-1, with D possibly TRBD1 on 5 matching bases. The CDR3 extends over 14 amino acids. V lost 5 bases and J 1 base, leaving 11 bases between the germline ends. Looked up from germline, CDR1 is SGHTA and CDR2 is FQGTGA. As DNA, the CDR3 is TGTGCCAGCAGCCAGGGAGTGGGGAACACTGAAGCTTTCTTT. Its translation: CASSQGVGNTEAFF.

For this clonotype: A much larger clone lies one base from this, so it may be a read error. The chain uses TRBV6-2 or TRBV6-3 and TRBJ2-3; 7 bases match TRBD1. In germline, CDR1 is MNHEY, CDR2 SVGEGT. This CDR3 is 18 amino acids long. V shed 3 bases, J shed 2 bases, and the junction held 14 bases outside the gene matches. CDR3 residues: CASSYPTPAQGLTDTQYF. DNA for the CDR3: TGTGCCAGCAGTTATCCCACACCGGCACAGGGGCTCACAGATACGCAGTATTTT.

This sequence joins TRBV4-3 and TRBJ1-2; TRBD1 agrees at 7 bases. The germline V gene has CDR1 LGHNA and CDR2 YSLEER. This CDR3 has 17 amino acids. After removal of 0 bases from V and 8 bases from J, the junction contained 15 bases not matched to a gene. The CDR3 DNA is TGCGCCAGCAGCCAAGAAGGGTCGAGGGGGCCCCGTGGGGGCTACACCTTC. Translation gives CASSQEGSRGPRGGYTF.

On this clonotype: This sequence may be a read error, since a much larger clone differs from it by one base. The CDR3 loop reads CASSVAFTDTQYF. The CDR3, as DNA: TGCGCCAGCAGCGTGGCCTTCACAGATACGCAGTATTTT. V usage is TRBV5-1 and J usage is TRBJ2-3; no clear D gene. The CDR3 is made up of 13 amino acids. Germline values: CDR1 SGHRS, CDR2 YFSETQ. Trimming stripped 4 bases from V and 2 bases from J, with 8 bases between.

V usage is TRBV10-3 and J usage is TRBJ2-1; tentatively, D is TRBD2 (6 bases). Deletions cut 3 bases from V and 0 bases from J, with 12 bases between. Germline loops: CDR1 ENHRY, CDR2 SYGVKD. The CDR3 runs 16 residues. CDR3 protein: CAISDSGGDSYNEQFF. In DNA, the CDR3 is TGTGCCATCAGTGACAGCGGCGGGGACTCCTACAATGAGCAGTTCTTC.

This clonotype occurred a few times. V is TRBV12-5 and J is TRBJ2-1, with 7 bases fitting TRBD1. Germline-derived CDR1 and CDR2 are LGHNT and FRNRAP. Losses at the gene ends were 8 bases for V and 8 bases for J; bases not matched to a gene: 15. This CDR3 is 15 amino acids long. CDR3 coding DNA: TGTGCTAGTAAACCCCTTCGGACAGGTGGCGATGAGCAGTTCTTC. Protein: CASKPLRTGGDEQFF.

This chain joins TRBV2 and TRBJ1-2; D ambiguous. Trimming cost V 6 bases and J 6 bases, with 11 bases left between them. Germline V gene data show CDR1 as SNHLY and CDR2 as FYNNEI. This CDR3 spans 12 amino acids. CDR3 region: CASSLRMDGYTF. The CDR3 DNA reads TGTGCCAGCAGCCTCAGAATGGATGGCTACACCTTC. The full variable domain, its missing parts supplied by reference TRBV2 and TRBJ1-2, is EPEVTQTPSHQVTQMGQEVILRCVPISNHLYFYWYRQILGQKVEFLVSFYNNEISEKSEIFDDQFSVERPDGSNFTLKIRSTKLEDSAMYFCASSLRMDGYTFGSGTRLTVV.

The J gene is TRBJ1-6, the V gene TRBV6-6; D is uncertain. Germline CDR1 reads MNHNY; CDR2 reads SVGAGI (reference sequence). Trimming cost V 7 bases and J 3 bases, with 7 bases left between them. The CDR3 totals 13 residues. The CDR3 DNA reads TGTGCCAGCACCAATAACTATAATTCACCCCTCCACTTT. Amino acids: CASTNNYNSPLHF.

The V and J genes are TRBV11-2 and TRBJ1-4, with no clear D. Deletions cut 7 bases from V and 0 bases from J, with 9 bases between. Germline V gene data show CDR1 as SGHAT and CDR2 as FQNNGV. This CDR3 has 14 amino acids. The CDR3 loop is CASNDGATNEKLFF. The CDR3 DNA follows: TGTGCCAGCAACGACGGTGCAACTAATGAAAAACTGTTTTTT.

The sample holds many counts of this clonotype. The V gene is TRBV10-3, the J gene TRBJ2-7; D is possibly TRBD1 or TRBD2 (5 bases each). The germline CDR1 and CDR2 sequences are ENHRY and SYGVKD. The CDR3 is made up of 12 amino acids. V shed 6 bases and J shed 3 bases, with 9 bases lying between them. CDR3 protein: CAIRGDDYEQYF. The CDR3 region has the DNA TGTGCCATCAGGGGGGACGACTACGAGCAGTACTTC.

In its sample, this clonotype was seen many times. The genes are TRBV29-1 and TRBJ2-5; TRBD1 is a possible D gene (6 bases). This CDR3 has 13 amino acids. The V end was cut by 5 bases, the J end by 0 bases, with 10 bases between. Germline CDR1 is SQVTM and CDR2 is ANQGSEA. The CDR3 DNA follows: TGCAGCGTTCCCAGGGGAAACCAAGAGACCCAGTACTTC. Protein sequence: CSVPRGNQETQYF.

This sequence joins TRBV20-1 and TRBJ1-6; D gene unclear. The CDR3 is made up of 13 amino acids. Trimming stripped 6 bases from V and 12 bases from J, with 18 bases between. CDR1 and CDR2 from the germline V gene are DFQATT and SNEGSKA (reference sequence). CDR3 sequence reads: CSASKGVEGPLHF. CDR3 bases: TGCAGTGCCTCAAAGGGAGTAGAGGGACCCCTCCACTTT.

The chain has TRBV6-2 or TRBV6-3 and TRBJ2-6; 9 nucleotides match TRBD2. Per germline, CDR1 MNHEY and CDR2 SVGEGT. The CDR3 is 17 residues long. After removal of 4 bases from V and 4 bases from J, the junction contained 8 bases not matched to a gene. The DNA of the CDR3 is TGTGCCAGCAGTTCCCTGCGGGAGGGGATAGGGGCCAACGTCCTGACTTTC. Translated: CASSSLREGIGANVLTF.

This clonotype was detected a few times. This chain uses TRBV7-2 with TRBJ2-1; 11 bases line up with TRBD2. This CDR3 has 15 residues. V gave up 5 bases and J gave up 15 bases; unmatched junction bases: 15. The germline gives CDR1 SGHTA, CDR2 FQGNSA. CDR3 in amino acids: CASSLLTSGDSEAFF. Here the CDR3 DNA reads TGTGCCAGCAGCCTCCTGACTAGCGGGGACAGTGAAGCGTTCTTC.

This clonotype has a count of ten or more. The chain couples TRBV12-3 or TRBV12-4 to TRBJ2-5; 9 bases fit TRBD2. The CDR3 contains 16 residues. V shed 6 bases, J shed 2 bases, and the junction held 10 bases outside the gene matches. The CDR3 protein is CASSPAGSGGQETQYF. The CDR3 DNA sequence: TGTGCCAGCAGCCCAGCCGGTAGCGGGGGACAAGAGACCCAGTACTTC.

As to this clonotype: Being one base from a much bigger clone, this may be a read error. This chain connects TRBV29-1 to TRBJ2-1; TRBD1 is a possible D gene (5 bases). The V and J ends lost 7 bases and 3 bases respectively, with 10 bases between them. The CDR3 totals 12 residues. Germline loops: CDR1 SQVTM, CDR2 ANQGSEA. The CDR3 region has the DNA TGCAGCGCCAGGGCGGACTACAATGAGCAGTTCTTC. It yields the protein CSARADYNEQFF.

The chain joins TRBV6-5 to TRBJ1-3; D is undetermined. Trimming took 0 bases from V and 0 from J, leaving 15 bases between them. Germline V gene sequence: CDR1 MNHEY, CDR2 SVGAGI. This CDR3 contains 18 residues. CDR3 amino acids: CASSYSGQIKSSGNTIYF. The DNA for the CDR3 is TGTGCCAGCAGTTACTCAGGGCAGATTAAGAGCTCTGGAAACACCATATATTTT.

This clonotype came up a few times. This chain connects TRBV24-1 to TRBJ2-1; D is tentatively TRBD1 or TRBD2 (5 bases each). In germline, CDR1 is KGHDR, CDR2 SFDVKD. CDR3 length equals 15 residues. Trimming took off 2 bases at V and 6 bases at J, with 13 bases between the two ends. The CDR3 here is CATSDSGTPPNEQFF. The CDR3 bases are TGTGCCACCAGTGATTCGGGGACCCCCCCCAATGAGCAGTTCTTC.

This clonotype has a count of ten or more. The chain combines TRBV6-2 or TRBV6-3 with TRBJ1-5; D remains unclear. This CDR3 is 12 amino acids long. Germline V gene data show CDR1 as MNHEY and CDR2 as SVGEGT. Trimming pared 4 bases from V and 5 bases from J, leaving 6 bases between. The CDR3 here is CASSSQDQPQHF. CDR3 DNA: TGTGCCAGCAGTTCTCAAGATCAGCCCCAGCATTTT.

This rearrangement joins TRBV7-9 to TRBJ2-3; 8 bases line up with TRBD2. With V trimmed by 1 base and J by 6 bases, 6 bases remained unmatched. The CDR3 runs 15 residues. Germline lookup yields CDR1 SEHNR and CDR2 FQNEAQ (reference sequence). This CDR3 reads CASSLVLAEGDTQYF. CDR3 nucleotide sequence: TGTGCCAGCAGCTTAGTACTAGCGGAGGGGGATACGCAGTATTTT.